This T cell receptor (beta chain) appears in the sequencing data of a study of blood T cell repertoires in COVID-19. For the study at large: COVID-19 samples, acute and convalescent, were from the United States, Italy and Spain. T cells, B-cell-depleted T cells, or PBMCs provided the cDNA or gDNA that served as material.

In the authors' workflow: Amplifying reference gene primers gave estimates of nucleated cell counts. TCRdb keeps only in-frame clones here, not all; method: immunoSEQ multiplex PCR. That table supplies the V and J calls and clone size; D and trimming were determined from the DNA. The table shows about 110,000 clones, with roughly four fifths occurring only once. This clone was counted once. This CDR3 has 16 amino acids. With V trimmed by 0 bases and J by 4 bases, 8 bases remained unmatched. Germline CDR1 reads SGHNT; CDR2 reads YYREEE (reference sequence). The clonotype comes from a woman between 65 and 79 years old with acute or convalescent COVID-19. Sequencing was performed on peripheral blood. This chain joins TRBV5-4 and TRBJ2-5; 8 nucleotides match TRBD2. The CDR3: CASSLGLAGQGETQYF. CDR3 DNA: TGTGCCAGCAGCTTGGGGTTAGCGGGGCAGGGAGAGACCCAGTACTTC.